What follows are 5 T cell receptor beta chains derived from one specimen sequenced in a study of OX40 agonist ivuxolimab in advanced cancers. Clones were sequenced by immunoSEQ multiplex PCR, and TCRdb holds only the in-frame ones, with some missing. Found here are some 65,000 clones, 85% of them singletons; the top ten hold approximately 4%. Here the sequenced sample was CD4+ or CD8+ T cells sorted from blood, taken in a trial of the OX40 agonist ivuxolimab. Source of these receptors: an adult with an advanced solid tumor such as melanoma, head and neck, liver or kidney cancer.

The CDR3 DNA reads as TGCGCCAGCAGCCTGAGGGGAGGGTACCAAGAGACCCAGTACTTC. Residues: CASSLRGGYQETQYF. This rearrangement joins TRBV5-1 to TRBJ2-5, with TRBD2 matching over 7 bases. CDR3 length equals 15 residues. The germline gives CDR1 SGHRS, CDR2 YFSETQ. With 4 bases clipped from V and 0 bases from J, the junction kept 6 bases outside the gene matches.

The chain employs TRBV7-3 and TRBJ2-5; the D is unclear. Trimming took off 3 bases at V and 2 bases at J, with 13 bases between the two ends. Germline CDR1 is SGHTA and CDR2 is FQGTGA. The CDR3 runs 15 residues. DNA of the CDR3: TGTGCCAGCAGCTTTGAGATTCAAGATCAAGAGACCCAGTACTTC. This translates into CASSFEIQDQETQYF.

The chain uses TRBV15 and TRBJ2-3; perhaps TRBD2 as D (6 bases). Germline CDR1 LNHNV, CDR2 YYDKDF (reference sequence). The V gene lost 3 bases and the J gene lost 5 bases, with 9 bases spanning the gap. The CDR3 loop spans 13 amino acids. The CDR3 region has the DNA TGTGCCACCAGCAGCCCCGGGGGAGATACGCAGTATTTT. Amino acid sequence: CATSSPGGDTQYF.

This chain links TRBV6-5 with TRBJ1-2, with a possible D match to TRBD1 (6 bases). The CDR3 runs to 13 residues. From germline, CDR1 is MNHEY and CDR2 SVGAGI. Trimming took off 6 bases at V and 8 bases at J, with 16 bases between the two ends. CDR3 coding DNA: TGTGCCAGCAGCCTGACAGGTTCAGAAGGCTACACCTTC. Its protein is CASSLTGSEGYTF.

CDR3 nucleotide sequence: TGCGCCAGCAGCTTCCGGGACAGGGCCTCCGGGGAGCTGTTTTTT. Translation: CASSFRDRASGELFF. The rearrangement joins TRBV5-1 to TRBJ2-2; TRBD1 aligns across 9 bases. V dropped 2 bases and J dropped 6; count of bases not matched to a gene: 5. The CDR3 consists of 15 residues. Germline loops: CDR1 SGHRS, CDR2 YFSETQ.